This is a list of T cell receptor beta chains from one sample in a study of monozygotic twins with inflammatory bowel disease. From its re-call of the 5' RACE reads, TCRdb lists each CDR3 protein once, without DNA. The sample data list a few hundred thousand distinct CDR3 sequences. The sequencing input was blood. The receptors shown here come from a human donor with ulcerative colitis or Crohn's disease, or a healthy co-twin of an affected twin (not recorded which). Each CDR3 is given with its conserved first and last residue.

>TRBV6-5|TRBJ1-5
CASSYVAGGNQPQHF
>TRBV27|TRBJ1-6
CASSAQGMALHF
>TRBV10-1|TRBJ1-1
CASSLTGQTEAFF
>TRBV10-2|TRBJ1-2
CASSETQNYGYTF
>TRBV4-3|TRBJ2-1
CASSQAGGWDSRNEQFF
>TRBV5-1|TRBJ2-4
CASSIQGGGKNIQYF
>TRBV3-1|TRBJ2-2
CASSRSAVPNTGELFF
>TRBV2|TRBJ1-4
CASSERGIREKLFF
>TRBV3-1|TRBJ2-1
CASSQGEGGLNEQFF
>TRBV7-8|TRBJ2-1
CASSLLSRGGYYNEQFF
>TRBV6-2/TRBV6-3|TRBJ1-5
CASSSPPWIISNQPQHF
>TRBV7-2|TRBJ1-5
CASSPQGGTQPQHF
>TRBV15|TRBJ2-2
CATSREPFAGTGNTGELFF
>TRBV29-1|TRBJ2-7
CSVEEGTGFREYF
>TRBV5-1|TRBJ2-2
CASRIGLAGGRNTGELFF
>TRBV29-1|TRBJ2-5
CSVTREETQYF
>TRBV7-9|TRBJ2-5
CASSLVVLAGEQETQYF